Below are 21 T cell receptor beta chains sequenced from a single sample in a study of blood T cell repertoires in COVID-19. The table came from immunoSEQ multiplex PCR; TCRdb's copy has only in-frame clones and leaves some out. The sample yields over 300,000 clones, nearly 90% seen once. Material: PBMCs or T cells enriched from blood (not recorded which). These receptors were obtained from a woman aged 25 to 45 who had recovered from COVID-19.

This clone was seen only a few times. The chain is built from TRBV30 and TRBJ1-5, with D hard to call. There are 12 residues in the CDR3. Germline CDR1 reads GTSNPN; CDR2 reads SVGIG (reference sequence). The germline V and J ends were trimmed by 2 bases and 9 bases, with 11 bases remaining between them. CDR3 sequence: CAWSLDRGPQHF. The CDR3, as DNA: TGTGCCTGGAGTCTCGACCGGGGGCCCCAGCATTTT.

The V gene is TRBV4-1, the J gene TRBJ2-7, with D possibly TRBD2 on 6 matching bases. The CDR3 is 13 amino acids. The V gene's germline CDR1 is MGHRA and CDR2 YSYEKL. Trimming pared 1 base from V and 5 bases from J, leaving 9 bases between. The CDR3 DNA sequence: TGCGCCAGCAGCCAAGCGGGGGTACACGAGCAGTACTTC. The encoded protein is CASSQAGVHEQYF.

The rearrangement joins TRBV27 to TRBJ1-2; maybe TRBD1 (6 bases). This CDR3 comprises 17 residues. Germline CDR1 reads MNHEY; CDR2 reads SMNVEV (reference sequence). V lost 3 bases and J lost 2, with 19 bases in between. CDR3 in DNA: TGTGCCAGCAGTTTCCTACGCCCGGGGGGCAAGAACTATGGCTACACCTTC. It translates to CASSFLRPGGKNYGYTF.

A single count supports this clone. J is TRBJ1-2 and V is TRBV30; no clear D. CDR1 GTSNPN and CDR2 SVGIG come from the germline V gene (reference sequence). This CDR3 has 13 residues. Trimming took off 2 bases at V and 2 bases at J, with 9 bases between the two ends. The CDR3 DNA sequence: TGTGCCTGGAGTTTCCTGAGGAACTATGGCTACACCTTC. Translated, it gives CAWSFLRNYGYTF.

The chain combines TRBV6-6 with TRBJ1-1; D is unresolved. CDR1 and CDR2 from the germline V gene are MNHNY and SVGAGI (reference sequence). Deletions cut 2 bases from V and 7 bases from J, with 11 bases between. CDR3 length equals 13 residues. CDR3 amino acids: CASSYGQPIEAFF. The CDR3 bases are TGTGCCAGCAGTTACGGGCAGCCCATTGAAGCTTTCTTT.

This sequence joins TRBV7-8 and TRBJ2-1, with 7 positions matching TRBD2. The CDR3 covers 14 residues. Germline V gene data show CDR1 as SGHVS and CDR2 as FQNEAQ. V lost 0 bases and J lost 10; bases outside the gene matches: 6. DNA for the CDR3: TGTGCCAGCAGCTTAGCGCCACGGGGGGACGAGCAGTTCTTC. Residues: CASSLAPRGDEQFF.

The chain uses TRBV20-1 and TRBJ1-6; 9 bases line up with TRBD1. CDR3 length equals 17 residues. Trimming took 7 bases from V and 7 from J; bases not matched to a gene: 17. Germline CDR1 and CDR2: DFQATT and SNEGSKA (reference sequence). CDR3 DNA: TGCAGTGTTTGTGAGGACAGGGGAAAGGGTGCGAATTCACCCCTCCACTTT. This encodes CSVCEDRGKGANSPLHF.

The gene calls are TRBV30 and TRBJ1-2; D is unresolved. The CDR3 length is 13 residues. Trimming shortened V by 0 bases and J by 2 bases, and 7 bases separated the two germline ends. The germline V gene encodes CDR1 GTSNPN and CDR2 SVGIG (reference sequence). The CDR3 protein is CAWSVLENYGYTF. The CDR3 region has the DNA TGTGCCTGGAGTGTCCTTGAGAACTATGGCTACACCTTC.

The chain carries TRBV30 and TRBJ1-5; 9 nucleotides line up with TRBD1. The V gene's germline CDR1 is GTSNPN and CDR2 SVGIG (reference sequence). V lost 2 bases to trimming and J lost 0 bases; unmatched junction nucleotides: 11. The CDR3 is 18 residues long. The CDR3: CAWSTRLGTGLSNQPQHF. The CDR3 DNA is TGTGCCTGGAGTACACGACTCGGGACAGGGCTTAGCAATCAGCCCCAGCATTTT.

This chain connects TRBV5-4 to TRBJ1-1; tentative D call: TRBD1 (6 bases). V was shortened by 4 bases and J by 4 bases, with 14 bases between the two germline ends. CDR1 and CDR2 from the germline V gene are SGHNT and YYREEE (reference sequence). CDR3 length: 14 amino acids. CDR3: CASSLTGRGTEAFF. In nucleotides, the CDR3 is TGTGCCAGCAGCCTGACAGGACGGGGCACTGAAGCTTTCTTT.

The chain combines TRBV27 with TRBJ2-5, with TRBD2 matching 7 bases. The CDR3 is 16 amino acids. Trimming took 2 bases from V and 5 from J; bases not matched to a gene: 11. In germline, CDR1 is MNHEY, CDR2 SMNVEV (reference sequence). The CDR3, as DNA: TGTGCCAGCAGTTTAACGATAGGCGTGGGAGGGGAGACCCAGTACTTC. Amino acids: CASSLTIGVGGETQYF.

The rearrangement uses TRBV5-4 and TRBJ1-2, with 7 bases fitting TRBD1. This CDR3 comprises 14 residues. The germline V gene has CDR1 SGHNT and CDR2 YYREEE (reference sequence). With V trimmed by 4 bases and J by 4 bases, 7 bases remained unmatched. CDR3 DNA: TGTGCCAGCAGCCCGACACAGGGGAGCTATGGCTACACCTTC. Protein product: CASSPTQGSYGYTF.

The V gene is TRBV12-3 or TRBV12-4, the J gene TRBJ1-1; D gene uncertain. This CDR3 comprises 13 residues. Trimming cost V 7 bases and J 1 base, with 10 bases left between them. CDR3 sequence: CASTNGRNTEAFF. In DNA, the CDR3 is TGTGCCAGCACCAACGGGAGGAACACTGAAGCTTTCTTT.

J is TRBJ1-6 and V is TRBV6-1, with TRBD1 as a possible D gene (6 bases). Germline V gene sequence: CDR1 MNHNS, CDR2 SASEGT. The CDR3 is 15 residues long. Trimming cost V 0 bases and J 8 bases, with 11 bases left between them. CDR3 protein: CASSEATGYDSPLHF. The CDR3 nucleotides are TGTGCCAGCAGTGAAGCGACAGGATATGATTCACCCCTCCACTTT.

The rearrangement links TRBV29-1 to TRBJ1-2; tentatively, D is TRBD1 (5 bases). This CDR3 is built from 11 residues. V lost 7 bases and J 2 bases, leaving 8 bases between the germline ends. The germline V gene encodes CDR1 SQVTM and CDR2 ANQGSEA. This CDR3 is CSGQINYGYTF. The CDR3 DNA sequence: TGCAGCGGACAGATAAACTATGGCTACACCTTC.

This clone was seen more than once but under ten times. V usage is TRBV7-6 and J usage is TRBJ2-3; D not resolved. The CDR3 is 15 residues long. Germline CDR1 reads SGHVS; CDR2 reads FNYEAQ. V dropped 4 bases and J dropped 0 bases, with 11 bases sitting between them. As DNA, the CDR3 is TGTGCCAGCAGCTGGGCTGGTAAAAGCACAGATACGCAGTATTTT. Translating gives CASSWAGKSTDTQYF.

The V gene is TRBV19, the J gene TRBJ1-5; D not resolved. From germline, CDR1 is LNHDA and CDR2 SQIVND (reference sequence). CDR3 length: 15 amino acids. Trimming shortened V by 5 bases and J by 1 base, and 12 bases separated the two germline ends. The CDR3 reads CASSHSLVSNQPQHF. In DNA form, the CDR3 reads TGTGCCAGTAGTCACTCCCTGGTGAGCAATCAGCCCCAGCATTTT. Supplemented by reference TRBV19 and TRBJ1-5, the full variable domain reads DGGITQSPKYLFRKEGQNVTLSCEQNLNHDAMYWYRQDPGQGLRLIYYSQIVNDFQKGDIAEGYSVSREKKESFPLTVTSAQKNPTAFYLCASSHSLVSNQPQHFGDGTRLSIL.

This chain connects TRBV5-6 to TRBJ2-7; D possibly corresponds to TRBD1 (6 bases). The CDR3 runs 15 residues. The V end was cut by 4 bases, the J end by 8 bases, with 22 bases between. Germline V lookup: CDR1 SGHDT, CDR2 YYEEEE. The CDR3 coding sequence is TGTGCCAGCAGCCGCGACAGGTCCGAATCTACGAAGCAGTACTTC. It yields the protein CASSRDRSESTKQYF.

This clone has a handful of counts. The gene calls are TRBV14 and TRBJ1-5; 9 positions match TRBD1. In germline, CDR1 is SGHDN, CDR2 FVKESK. The J segment lost 2 bases and the V segment lost 0 bases, leaving 5 bases of the junction unmatched. This CDR3 has 17 amino acids. Here the CDR3 DNA reads TGTGCCAGCAGCCAAGACCGAGGACAGGGGCGCAATCAGCCCCAGCATTTT. It translates to CASSQDRGQGRNQPQHF.

The chain couples TRBV6-5 to TRBJ2-2; weak D call: TRBD1 (5 bases). Per the germline V gene, CDR1 is MNHEY and CDR2 is SVGAGI. The length of the CDR3 is 14 residues. CDR3 DNA sequence: TGTGCGACCAAGGGGCAGCGCGGCACCGGGGAGCTGTTTTTT. It encodes CATKGQRGTGELFF.

This clone was seen only once. The CDR3 spells CASSIYGADTQYF. CDR3 coding DNA: TGTGCCAGCAGTATCTACGGGGCAGATACGCAGTATTTT. The rearrangement links TRBV5-6 to TRBJ2-3; D might be TRBD2 (5 bases). V dropped 5 bases and J dropped 4 bases, with 11 bases sitting between them. Germline CDR1 reads SGHDT; CDR2 reads YYEEEE. The CDR3 is 13 residues long.